This T cell receptor beta chain was found in a study of shared clonotypes between healthy human individuals. TCRdb keeps only in-frame clones here, not all; method: immunoSEQ multiplex PCR. The table has 2,100,000 or so clones, nearly 97% seen once. The sequence was collected from a man younger than 35 in good health. Source material: naive CD4+ T cells sorted from blood. Subset denoted: CD45RA+ positively selected.

The CDR3 bases are TGTGCCAGCAGCTTAGCCCGACTAGCGGGAGGGCCCGAGCAGTTCTTC. Its protein is CASSLARLAGGPEQFF. The chain couples TRBV7-2 to TRBJ2-1, with TRBD2 matching over 14 bases. This CDR3 contains 16 residues. The V and J ends lost 0 bases and 10 bases, in that order; junction bases with no gene match: 5. CDR1 and CDR2 from the germline V gene are SGHTA and FQGNSA.